These 15 T cell receptor beta chains were all obtained from the same sample, sequenced in a study of Ad26.COV2.S vaccination and SARS-CoV-2 variants. Described treatment: roughly 19 received Ad26.COV2.S at low or high dose, single or two shots; about 5 received placebo; per-sample allocation not given. Collection of the samples took place on day 63 after the first injection of vaccine or placebo. Some clones are missing from TCRdb's copy, which holds only in-frame ones; the method was immunoSEQ multiplex PCR. The sample records hundreds of thousands of clones, 80% to 90% being singletons. This specimen was peripheral blood, taken in a trial of Ad26.COV2.S vaccine versus placebo. These receptor sequences come from a person aged 18 to 59 who received the Ad26.COV2.S COVID-19 vaccine or a placebo.

The chain carries TRBV6-1 and TRBJ1-1, with D possibly being TRBD1 (6 bases). With 4 bases removed from V and 5 bases from J, the gap between germline ends came to 20 bases. Germline CDR1 and CDR2: MNHNS and SASEGT. The CDR3 covers 16 residues. Here the CDR3 DNA reads TGTGCCAGCAGTGGCCCGACAGGACAAAAGAGGACTGAAGCTTTCTTT. It codes for CASSGPTGQKRTEAFF.

The chain has TRBV11-2 and TRBJ2-3, with D perhaps TRBD1 (5 bases). V gave up 5 bases and J gave up 1 base, with 16 bases separating them. Germline V gene sequence: CDR1 SGHAT, CDR2 FQNNGV. The CDR3 covers 16 residues. The CDR3 sequence: CASSLGVHLGTDTQYF. CDR3 coding DNA: TGTGCCAGCAGCCTAGGGGTCCACCTGGGCACAGATACGCAGTATTTT. Using reference TRBV11-2 and TRBJ2-3 for the parts outside the CDR3, the full variable domain is EAGVAQSPRYKIIEKRQSVAFWCNPISGHATLYWYQQILGQGPKLLIQFQNNGVVDDSQLPKDRFSAERLKGVDSTLKIQPAKLEDSAVYLCASSLGVHLGTDTQYFGPGTRLTVL.

The chain joins TRBV4-3 to TRBJ1-1; possible D gene TRBD1, 5 bases. V lost 1 base to trimming and J lost 5 bases, with 14 bases between them. The CDR3 totals 15 residues. Germline V gene sequence: CDR1 LGHNA, CDR2 YSLEER. The CDR3 region is CASSQVSGADTEAFF. Here the CDR3 DNA reads TGCGCCAGCAGCCAAGTTTCTGGGGCCGATACTGAAGCTTTCTTT.

The genes are TRBV5-1 and TRBJ2-2; D is unresolved. V lost 3 bases and J 7 bases, leaving 19 bases between the germline ends. CDR3 length: 16 amino acids. Germline CDR1 and CDR2: SGHRS and YFSETQ. CDR3 nucleotides: TGCGCCAGCAGCTCCATCCCCCCGGGCGAGATCGGGGAGCTGTTTTTT. Amino acids: CASSSIPPGEIGELFF.

This chain connects TRBV11-3 to TRBJ2-5; TRBD1 is a possible D gene (7 bases). Deletions cut 1 base from V and 1 base from J, with 13 bases between. This CDR3 spans 16 amino acids. Germline CDR1 reads SGHNT; CDR2 reads YENEEA. As DNA, the CDR3 is TGTGCCAGCAGCTTAGGGAGGGGGCCCCTCCAAGAGACCCAGTACTTC. This translates into CASSLGRGPLQETQYF.

V gene TRBV30 combines with J gene TRBJ2-3; possibly TRBD2 for D (6 bases). The CDR3 sequence is 15 residues long. Trimming left V 3 bases short and J 2 bases short, with 15 bases between. Germline CDR1 is GTSNPN and CDR2 is SVGIG (reference sequence). In DNA form, the CDR3 reads TGTGCCTGGAGAGTCAGGGAGGATTTCACAGATACGCAGTATTTT. Translating it yields CAWRVREDFTDTQYF. The whole variable domain, filled in from reference TRBV30 and TRBJ2-3, reads SQTIHQWPATLVQPVGSPLSLECTVEGTSNPNLYWYRQAAGRGLQLLFYSVGIGQISSEVPQNLSASRPQDRQFILSSKKLLLSDSGFYLCAWRVREDFTDTQYFGPGTRLTVL.

CDR3 DNA: TGCGCCAGCAGCTTGGCGGGGCAGAATCAGCCCCAGCATTTT. Translating gives CASSLAGQNQPQHF. The J gene is TRBJ1-5, the V gene TRBV5-1; D is perhaps TRBD1 (5 bases). CDR3 length: 14 amino acids. V gave up 0 bases and J gave up 4 bases, with 8 bases separating them. Germline values: CDR1 SGHRS, CDR2 YFSETQ.

The chain is built from TRBV2 and TRBJ1-5; D may be TRBD1 (6 bases). CDR3 length: 15 residues. Germline loops: CDR1 SNHLY, CDR2 FYNNEI. Trimming left V 6 bases short and J 5 bases short, with 17 bases between. The CDR3: CASSAIQGSDQPQHF. The DNA for the CDR3 is TGTGCCAGCAGCGCAATACAGGGAAGTGATCAGCCCCAGCATTTT.

The V gene is TRBV10-1, the J gene TRBJ2-1, with 9 bases fitting TRBD1. CDR1 WNHNN and CDR2 SYGVQD come from the germline V gene (reference sequence). V gave up 4 bases and J gave up 7 bases; unmatched junction bases: 11. This CDR3 is built from 16 residues. The CDR3 coding sequence is TGCGCCAGCAGTGTACAGGGGGCGCTTTCGATGAATGAGCAGTTCTTC. Amino acid sequence: CASSVQGALSMNEQFF.

J is TRBJ2-1 and V is TRBV5-1; D is perhaps TRBD1 (7 bases). Germline V gene lookup returns CDR1 SGHRS and CDR2 YFSETQ. Trimming removed 5 bases from V and 9 bases from J, with 18 bases in between. CDR3 length: 14 amino acids. In DNA form, the CDR3 reads TGCGCCAGCAGTACGGTTGGAGGGGGCGGTGAGCAGTTCTTC. Its translation: CASSTVGGGGEQFF.

V is TRBV18 and J is TRBJ1-1; D is perhaps TRBD1 (5 bases). CDR3 size: 15 residues. Germline-derived CDR1 and CDR2 are KGHSH and LQKENI. V gave up 6 bases and J gave up 2 bases, with 16 bases separating them. In nucleotides, the CDR3 is TGTGCCAGCTCCCTAGGCGGGGGACGAAACACTGAAGCTTTCTTT. The encoded protein is CASSLGGGRNTEAFF.

The V call is TRBV11-2, the J call TRBJ2-3; a possible D gene is TRBD1 (5 bases). The CDR3 runs 13 residues. Deletions cut 8 bases from V and 2 bases from J, with 11 bases between. Germline CDR1 reads SGHAT; CDR2 reads FQNNGV. The CDR3 loop reads CASRLTVTDTQYF. CDR3 DNA sequence: TGTGCCAGCCGCCTGACAGTCACAGATACGCAGTATTTT. The variable domain in full, with the rest retrieved from reference TRBV11-2 and TRBJ2-3, is EAGVAQSPRYKIIEKRQSVAFWCNPISGHATLYWYQQILGQGPKLLIQFQNNGVVDDSQLPKDRFSAERLKGVDSTLKIQPAKLEDSAVYLCASRLTVTDTQYFGPGTRLTVL.

This clone was seen many times. The chain couples TRBV29-1 to TRBJ1-2; D is unclear. The V end lost 5 bases, the J end lost 4 bases, and 14 bases lay between the germline ends. Germline CDR1 is SQVTM and CDR2 is ANQGSEA. This CDR3 has 13 amino acids. In DNA form, the CDR3 reads TGCAGCGTTCTGACGGGATCAACCTATGGCTACACCTTC. Residues: CSVLTGSTYGYTF.

The chain recombines TRBV4-1 with TRBJ2-5; 14 bases align to TRBD2. V lost 4 bases and J lost 0; bases outside the gene matches: 7. Germline V gene data show CDR1 as MGHRA and CDR2 as YSYEKL. This CDR3 contains 18 residues. The CDR3 bases are TGCGCCAGCAGCCCGGTGGGACTAGCGGGGGCCTACCAAGAGACCCAGTACTTC. Protein: CASSPVGLAGAYQETQYF.

The chain couples TRBV7-2 to TRBJ2-7, with D possibly being TRBD1 (5 bases). The CDR3 sequence is 14 residues long. Germline CDR1 reads SGHTA; CDR2 reads FQGNSA. V lost 7 bases to trimming and J lost 1 base, with 14 bases between them. CDR3 coding DNA: TGTGCCAGCACCCCAATCCAGGGTTCCTACGAGCAGTACTTC. Translated: CASTPIQGSYEQYF. The full variable domain, completed using reference TRBV7-2 and TRBJ2-7, is GAGVSQSPSNKVTEKGKDVELRCDPISGHTALYWYRQSLGQGLEFLIYFQGNSAPDKSGLPSDRFSAERTGGSVSTLTIQRTQQEDSAVYLCASTPIQGSYEQYFGPGTRLTVT.